Listed here are 13 T cell receptor beta chains from one sample, sequenced in a study of preoperative IRX-2 immunotherapy in early breast cancer. Clones were read by immunoSEQ multiplex PCR, and TCRdb kept only the in-frame ones, dropping some. Of around 680 clones in the sample, 65% to 85% were seen once. The treatment is: preoperative locoregional IRX-2 cytokine immunotherapy. The specimen comprised lymph node tissue, sampled before IRX-2 immunotherapy. These TCRs come from a human donor with breast cancer.

This clone was recorded only once. The CDR3 DNA reads as TGTGCCAGCAGTTACGACAGGGGAGAGCAGTACTTC. Its translation: CASSYDRGEQYF. The chain carries TRBV6-8 and TRBJ2-7; 8 bases are a match to TRBD1. This CDR3 is built from 12 residues. Trimming took 2 bases from V and 7 from J; bases not matched to a gene: 1. Germline CDR1 and CDR2: MNHGY and SAAAGT.

This chain links TRBV6-8 with TRBJ1-5; unclear D gene. V shed 2 bases and J shed 5 bases, with 7 bases lying between them. The germline gives CDR1 MNHGY, CDR2 SAAAGT. This CDR3 is built from 13 residues. CDR3 sequence: CASSYSRDQPQHF. The CDR3 DNA follows: TGTGCCAGCAGTTACAGTAGGGATCAGCCCCAGCATTTT.

This chain links TRBV16 with TRBJ1-2; no definite D call. The ends were cut back, 0 bases at V and 0 bases at J, with 11 bases in the middle. CDR3 size: 16 residues. The germline CDR1 and CDR2 sequences are KGHSY and FQNENV. The CDR3 bases are TGTGCCAGCAGCCAATCATGGCGCGGAACTAACTATGGCTACACCTTC. It is translated as CASSQSWRGTNYGYTF.

The gene calls are TRBV6-8 and TRBJ1-2; TRBD1 is a possible D gene (6 bases). The CDR3 is made up of 17 amino acids. CDR1 MNHGY and CDR2 SAAAGT come from the germline V gene. V lost 2 bases and J 5 bases, leaving 21 bases between the germline ends. The DNA of the CDR3 is TGTGCCAGCAGTTACGGAAGGACAGCTATCAACTCATATGGCTACACCTTC. Its translation: CASSYGRTAINSYGYTF.

This clone has only one observation. This chain joins TRBV1 and TRBJ1-1. TRBV1 is a pseudogene. This CDR3 contains 15 residues. The CDR3 DNA follows: TGCGCCAGCAGCCCCCCGGGGACGGGGGGCACTGAAGCTTTCTTT. It is translated as CASSPPGTGGTEAFF.

The chain couples TRBV6-8 to TRBJ1-6; no reliable D call. Trimming cost V 7 bases and J 5 bases, with 12 bases left between them. This CDR3 has 14 amino acids. Germline lookup yields CDR1 MNHGY and CDR2 SAAAGT. The CDR3 is CASKMGWDNSPLHF. DNA for the CDR3: TGTGCCAGCAAGATGGGGTGGGATAATTCACCCCTCCACTTT.

This chain uses TRBV11-3 with TRBJ2-1; D call uncertain. CDR1 SGHNT and CDR2 YENEEA come from the germline V gene. V was pared by 0 bases and J by 0 bases, with 12 bases between. CDR3 length: 17 amino acids. This CDR3 is CASSLDQVGISYNEQFF. CDR3 in DNA: TGTGCCAGCAGCTTAGATCAGGTGGGGATCTCCTACAATGAGCAGTTCTTC.

J is TRBJ1-1 and V is TRBV19; TRBD1 matches 7 bases. The CDR3 is 13 residues long. V shed 5 bases, J shed 5 bases, and the junction held 5 bases outside the gene matches. Germline CDR1 reads LNHDA; CDR2 reads SQIVND (reference sequence). The DNA of the CDR3 is TGTGCCAGTAGTTATTACAGGGGAACTGAAGCTTTCTTT. It codes for CASSYYRGTEAFF.

This clone was found a few times. The genes are TRBV11-3 and TRBJ1-3; D ambiguous. V was pared by 2 bases and J by 2 bases, with 19 bases between. The CDR3 covers 18 residues. Looked up from germline, CDR1 is SGHNT and CDR2 is YENEEA. CDR3 region: CASSLSRGRVMTGNTIYF. The CDR3 DNA follows: TGTGCCAGCAGCTTATCCCGGGGAAGGGTGATGACTGGAAACACCATATATTTT.

There are a few counts of this clone. The gene calls are TRBV19 and TRBJ1-1; D is possibly TRBD1 (6 bases). Germline CDR1 and CDR2: LNHDA and SQIVND (reference sequence). V lost 8 bases and J 6 bases, leaving 22 bases between the germline ends. This CDR3 comprises 15 residues. The CDR3 DNA reads TGTGCCAGTGCGGTAACGGACAGTTTTAACGCTGAAGCTTTCTTT. Protein product: CASAVTDSFNAEAFF.

The rearrangement links TRBV6-8 to TRBJ1-5, with 7 bases matching TRBD1. With 6 bases clipped from V and 5 bases from J, the junction kept 1 base outside the gene matches. This CDR3 contains 12 residues. Germline values: CDR1 MNHGY, CDR2 SAAAGT. The CDR3, as DNA: TGTGCCAGCAGAACAGGGGATCAGCCCCAGCATTTT. Protein: CASRTGDQPQHF.

J is TRBJ2-2 and V is TRBV5-1; 10 bases line up with TRBD2. The junction had 2 bases not matched to a gene; V was cut back by 2 bases and J by 1 base. There are 16 residues in the CDR3. Germline V gives CDR1 SGHRS, CDR2 YFSETQ. CDR3 sequence reads: CASSFSGGKNTGELFF. The CDR3 coding sequence is TGCGCCAGCAGCTTTAGCGGGGGGAAGAACACCGGGGAGCTGTTTTTT.

This clone is categorized as large. The J gene is TRBJ1-4, the V gene TRBV11-3; TRBD1 might be the D (6 bases). V was cut by 1 base and J by 8 bases, with 11 bases left in between. CDR1 is SGHNT and CDR2 is YENEEA in the germline V gene. The CDR3 runs 14 residues. CDR3: CASSLGGGGEKLFF. DNA for the CDR3: TGTGCCAGCAGCTTAGGTGGAGGGGGGGAAAAACTGTTTTTT.